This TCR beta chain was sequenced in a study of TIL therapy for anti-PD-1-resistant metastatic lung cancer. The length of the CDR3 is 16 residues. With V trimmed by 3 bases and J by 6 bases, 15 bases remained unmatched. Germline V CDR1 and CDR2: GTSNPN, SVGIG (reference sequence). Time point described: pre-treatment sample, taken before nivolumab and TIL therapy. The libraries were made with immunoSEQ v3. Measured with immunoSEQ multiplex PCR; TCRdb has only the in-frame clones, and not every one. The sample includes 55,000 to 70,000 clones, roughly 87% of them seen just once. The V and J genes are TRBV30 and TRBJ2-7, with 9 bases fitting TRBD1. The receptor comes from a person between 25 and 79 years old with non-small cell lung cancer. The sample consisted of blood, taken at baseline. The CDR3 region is CAWRTTHWTGVREQYF. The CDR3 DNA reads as TGTGCCTGGAGGACGACTCATTGGACAGGGGTGCGCGAGCAGTACTTC.